This TCR beta chain is from a study of beta chain features in type 1 diabetes. Researchers reported sorting CD4+ naive, central memory, regulatory and stem cell-like memory cells via CD45RO/CCR7/CD25/CD127/CD95/CD27. Comment on this clone: Its antigen is still unknown.

The germline V gene has CDR1 PRHDT and CDR2 FYEKMQ (reference sequence). Trimming removed 2 bases from V and 0 bases from J, with 8 bases in between. The CDR3 has 14 residues. Reverse transcription of all isolated RNA meant that expressed TCRB transcripts were sequenced. An average of roughly 1 million reads was obtained from stem cell-like memory T cell samples. Produced via immunoSEQ multiplex PCR; TCRdb's table is partial and in-frame only. The sample lists 70,000 to 95,000 clones, roughly 30% seen once, with roughly 0.45% in the top ten. Study-wide results and limits: Type 1 diabetes patients had TCRB CDR3s that were shorter (moderately but significantly so) in all four CD4+ subsets.

The J gene is TRBJ2-7, the V gene TRBV13; D possibly corresponds to TRBD1 (5 bases). This TCR was recovered from a woman aged 18-29 years in good health. The sequenced sample was stem cell memory CD4+ T cells from blood. CDR3: CASSLTTDSYEQYF. The CDR3 nucleotides read TGTGCCAGCAGCTTAACGACAGACTCCTACGAGCAGTACTTC.